The sequence of this T cell receptor (beta chain) was determined in a study of early T cells in non-severe SARS-CoV-2 infection. Study in general: The study sequenced bulk RNA from unsorted whole blood, with chains unpaired. Whole-study results and caveats: Clonotype matching in VDJdb favored anti-spike CD8 responses and did not capture private and CD4 specificities.

The TCR library protocol attached unique molecular identifiers to the individual cDNA molecules. TCRdb reprocessed the 5' RACE reads with MiXCR, giving one entry per CDR3 protein. The sample includes roughly 64,000 distinct CDR3 sequences, 11% seen only once; the top ten take less than 3.5%. Note on this clonotype: Its antigen is unknown.

The TCR sequence derives from an adult who was a healthcare worker with PCR-confirmed SARS-CoV-2 infection or an uninfected control (not recorded which). Sequencing was performed on whole blood, taken at baseline.

The CDR3 sequence is CASSDEINYTF. In DNA form, the CDR3 reads TGTGCCAGCAGCGACGAGATAAACTACACCTTC. The V gene is TRBV6-1, the J gene TRBJ1-2; D call uncertain. This CDR3 is 11 amino acids long. The ends were cut back, 6 bases at V and 10 bases at J, with 12 bases in the middle. The V gene's germline CDR1 is MNHNS and CDR2 SASEGT.